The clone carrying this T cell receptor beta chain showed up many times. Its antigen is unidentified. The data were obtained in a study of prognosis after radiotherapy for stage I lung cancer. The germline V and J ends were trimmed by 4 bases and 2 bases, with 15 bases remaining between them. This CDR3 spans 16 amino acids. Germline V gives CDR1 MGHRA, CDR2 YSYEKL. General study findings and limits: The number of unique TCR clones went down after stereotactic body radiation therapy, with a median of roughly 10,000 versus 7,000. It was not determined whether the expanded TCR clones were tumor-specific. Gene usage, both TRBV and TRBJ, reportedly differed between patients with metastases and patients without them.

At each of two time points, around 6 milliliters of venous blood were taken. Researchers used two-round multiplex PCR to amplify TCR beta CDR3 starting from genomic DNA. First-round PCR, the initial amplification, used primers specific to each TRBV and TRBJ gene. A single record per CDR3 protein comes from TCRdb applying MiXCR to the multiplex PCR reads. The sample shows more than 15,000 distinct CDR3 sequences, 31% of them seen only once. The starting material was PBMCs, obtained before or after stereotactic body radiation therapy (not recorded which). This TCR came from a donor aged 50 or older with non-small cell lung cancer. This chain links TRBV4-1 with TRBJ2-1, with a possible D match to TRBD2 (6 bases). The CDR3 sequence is CASSPKPGLTYNEQFF. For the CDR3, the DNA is TGCGCCAGCAGCCCTAAACCGGGACTGACCTACAATGAGCAGTTCTTC.